Sequencing of this T cell receptor (beta chain) was carried out in a study of shared clonotypes between healthy human individuals. V was pared by 1 base and J by 5 bases, with 12 bases between. Germline CDR1 is SEHNR and CDR2 is FQNEAQ (reference sequence). The CDR3 runs 15 residues. Note on this clone: Its antigen is not known.

The study, taken as a whole, reports: The researchers took only blood, and tissue repertoires probably look different.

None of the donors, who were healthy HIV-negative adults, had recently had acute infections or vaccinations. Only Caucasian adults living in Nashville, Tennessee served as donors. Produced via immunoSEQ multiplex PCR; TCRdb's table is partial and in-frame only. The sample yields 1.5 million to 1.9 million clones, under 99% seen once. The receptor was isolated from a man under 40 in good health. The sample consisted of naive CD4+ T cells sorted from blood. Subset noted: CD45RA+ positively selected. J is TRBJ2-1 and V is TRBV7-9, with D tentatively TRBD1 or TRBD2 (5 bases each). DNA for the CDR3: TGTGCCAGCAGCTTAGGGGTTTGGGGGAACAATGAGCAGTTCTTC. The encoded protein is CASSLGVWGNNEQFF.